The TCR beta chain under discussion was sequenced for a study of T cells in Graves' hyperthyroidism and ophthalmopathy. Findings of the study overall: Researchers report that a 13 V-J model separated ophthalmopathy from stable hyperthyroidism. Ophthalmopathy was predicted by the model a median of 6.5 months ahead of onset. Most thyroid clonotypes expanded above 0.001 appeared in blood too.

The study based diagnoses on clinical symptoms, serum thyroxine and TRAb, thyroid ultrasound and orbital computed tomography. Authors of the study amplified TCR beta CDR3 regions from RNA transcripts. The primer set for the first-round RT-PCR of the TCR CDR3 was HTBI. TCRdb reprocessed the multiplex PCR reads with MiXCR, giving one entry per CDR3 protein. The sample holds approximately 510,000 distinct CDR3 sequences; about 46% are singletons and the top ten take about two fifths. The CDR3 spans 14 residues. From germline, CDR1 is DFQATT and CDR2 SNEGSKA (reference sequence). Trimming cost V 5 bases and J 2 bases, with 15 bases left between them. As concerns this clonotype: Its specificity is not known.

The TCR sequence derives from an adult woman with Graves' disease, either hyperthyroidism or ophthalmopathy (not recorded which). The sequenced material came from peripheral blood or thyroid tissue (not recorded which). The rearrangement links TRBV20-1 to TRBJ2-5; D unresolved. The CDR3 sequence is CSAETPNTQETQYF. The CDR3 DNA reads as TGCAGTGCTGAGACTCCCAACACACAAGAGACCCAGTACTTC.